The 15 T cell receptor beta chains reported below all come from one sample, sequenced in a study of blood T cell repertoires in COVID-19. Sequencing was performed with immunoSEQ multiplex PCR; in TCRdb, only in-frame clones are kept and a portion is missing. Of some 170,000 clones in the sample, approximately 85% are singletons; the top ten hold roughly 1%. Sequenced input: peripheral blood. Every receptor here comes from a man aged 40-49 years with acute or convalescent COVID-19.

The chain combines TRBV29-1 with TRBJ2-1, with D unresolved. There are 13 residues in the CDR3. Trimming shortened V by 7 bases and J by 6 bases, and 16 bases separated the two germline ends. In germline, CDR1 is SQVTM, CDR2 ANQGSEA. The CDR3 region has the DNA TGCAGCGCAACCCTAGGATATAGCAATGAGCAGTTCTTC. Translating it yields CSATLGYSNEQFF.

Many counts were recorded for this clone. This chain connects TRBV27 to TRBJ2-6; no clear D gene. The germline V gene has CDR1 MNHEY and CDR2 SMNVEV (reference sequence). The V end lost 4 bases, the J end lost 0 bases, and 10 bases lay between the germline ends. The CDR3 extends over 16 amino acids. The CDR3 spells CASSSSTGSGANVLTF. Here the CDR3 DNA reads TGTGCCAGCAGTTCCTCGACGGGCTCTGGGGCCAACGTCCTGACTTTC.

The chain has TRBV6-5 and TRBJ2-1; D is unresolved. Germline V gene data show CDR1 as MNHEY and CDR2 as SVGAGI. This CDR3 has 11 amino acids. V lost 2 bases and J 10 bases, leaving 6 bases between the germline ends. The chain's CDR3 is CASSYSSEQFF. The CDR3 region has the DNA TGTGCCAGCAGTTACAGCTCGGAGCAGTTCTTC.

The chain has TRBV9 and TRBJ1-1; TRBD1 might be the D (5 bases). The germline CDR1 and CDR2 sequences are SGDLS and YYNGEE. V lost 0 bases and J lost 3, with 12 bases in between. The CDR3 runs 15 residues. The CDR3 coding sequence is TGTGCCAGCAGCGTAGAGGGTTCAGGGTACACTGAAGCTTTCTTT. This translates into CASSVEGSGYTEAFF.

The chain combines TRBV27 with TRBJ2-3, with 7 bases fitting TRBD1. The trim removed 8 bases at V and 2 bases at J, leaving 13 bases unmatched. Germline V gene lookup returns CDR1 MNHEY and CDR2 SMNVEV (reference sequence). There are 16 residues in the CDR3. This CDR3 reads CASWKGPGQITDTQYF. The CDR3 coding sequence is TGTGCCAGCTGGAAGGGACCGGGACAGATCACAGATACGCAGTATTTT.

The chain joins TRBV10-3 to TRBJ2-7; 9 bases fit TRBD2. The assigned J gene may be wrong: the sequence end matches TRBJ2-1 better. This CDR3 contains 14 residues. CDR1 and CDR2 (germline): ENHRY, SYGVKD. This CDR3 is CAISDSGGRNEQFF. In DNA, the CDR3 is TGTGCCATCAGTGATAGCGGGGGACGCAATGAGCAGTTCTTC.

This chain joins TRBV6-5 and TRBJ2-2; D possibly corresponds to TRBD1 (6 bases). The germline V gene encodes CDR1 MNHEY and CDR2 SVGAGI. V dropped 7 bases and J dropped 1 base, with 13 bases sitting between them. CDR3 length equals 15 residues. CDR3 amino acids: CASIGGNLNTGELFF. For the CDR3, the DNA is TGTGCCAGCATAGGGGGTAACTTGAACACCGGGGAGCTGTTTTTT.

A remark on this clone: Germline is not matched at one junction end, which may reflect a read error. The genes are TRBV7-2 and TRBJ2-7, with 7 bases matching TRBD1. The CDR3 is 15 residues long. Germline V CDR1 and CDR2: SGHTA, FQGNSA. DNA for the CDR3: TGTGCCAGCAGCTTAGTAGGGACAGACGGCGACGAGCGGTACTTC. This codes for CASSLVGTDGDERYF. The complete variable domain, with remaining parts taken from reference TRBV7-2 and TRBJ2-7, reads GAGVSQSPSNKVTEKGKDVELRCDPISGHTALYWYRQSLGQGLEFLIYFQGNSAPDKSGLPSDRFSAERTGGSVSTLTIQRTQQEDSAVYLCASSLVGTDGDERYFGPGTRLTVT.

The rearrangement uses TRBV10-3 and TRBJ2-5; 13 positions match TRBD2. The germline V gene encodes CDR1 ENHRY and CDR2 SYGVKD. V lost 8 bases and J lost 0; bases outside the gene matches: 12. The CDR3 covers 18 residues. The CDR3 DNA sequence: TGTGCCATCCGCCCCGGACTAGCGGGGGCGATGTACCAAGAGACCCAGTACTTC. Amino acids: CAIRPGLAGAMYQETQYF.

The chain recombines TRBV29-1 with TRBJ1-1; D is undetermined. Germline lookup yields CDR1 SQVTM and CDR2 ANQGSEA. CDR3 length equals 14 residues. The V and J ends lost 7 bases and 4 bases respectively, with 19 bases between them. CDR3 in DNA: TGCAGCGCTACAACTAGGCAGGCTGTCACTGAAGCTTTCTTT. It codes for CSATTRQAVTEAFF.

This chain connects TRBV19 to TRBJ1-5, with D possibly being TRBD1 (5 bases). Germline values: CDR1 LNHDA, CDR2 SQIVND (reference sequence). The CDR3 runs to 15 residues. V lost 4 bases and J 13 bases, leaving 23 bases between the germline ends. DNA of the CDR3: TGTGCCAGTAGTACAAACTCCCCTTGGGAAGGGGCACAGCATTTT. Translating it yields CASSTNSPWEGAQHF. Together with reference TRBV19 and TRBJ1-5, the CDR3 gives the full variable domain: DGGITQSPKYLFRKEGQNVTLSCEQNLNHDAMYWYRQDPGQGLRLIYYSQIVNDFQKGDIAEGYSVSREKKESFPLTVTSAQKNPTAFYLCASSTNSPWEGAQHFGDGTRLSIL.

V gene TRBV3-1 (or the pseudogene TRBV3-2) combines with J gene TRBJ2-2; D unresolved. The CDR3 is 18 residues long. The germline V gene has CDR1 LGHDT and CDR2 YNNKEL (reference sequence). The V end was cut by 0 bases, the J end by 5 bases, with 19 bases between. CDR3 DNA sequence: TGTGCCAGCAGCCAAGAAGGTTTGGGTGTACAGAAGACCGGGGAGCTGTTTTTT. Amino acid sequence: CASSQEGLGVQKTGELFF.

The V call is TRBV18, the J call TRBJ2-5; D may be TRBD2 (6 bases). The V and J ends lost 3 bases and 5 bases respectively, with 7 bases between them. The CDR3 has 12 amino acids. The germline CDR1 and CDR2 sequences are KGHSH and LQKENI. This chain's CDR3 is CASSPRGETQYF. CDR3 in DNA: TGTGCCAGCTCACCCCGGGGGGAGACCCAGTACTTC.

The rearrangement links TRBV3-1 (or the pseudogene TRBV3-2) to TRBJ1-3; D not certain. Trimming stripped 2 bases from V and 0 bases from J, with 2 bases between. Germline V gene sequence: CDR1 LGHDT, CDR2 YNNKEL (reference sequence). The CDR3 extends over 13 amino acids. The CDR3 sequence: CASSQLSGNTIYF. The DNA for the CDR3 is TGTGCCAGCAGCCAACTCTCTGGAAACACCATATATTTT.

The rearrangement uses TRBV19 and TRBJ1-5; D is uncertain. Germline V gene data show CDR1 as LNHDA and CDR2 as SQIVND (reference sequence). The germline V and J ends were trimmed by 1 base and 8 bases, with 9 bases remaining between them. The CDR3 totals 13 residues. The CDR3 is CASSIGLLKPQHF. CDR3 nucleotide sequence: TGTGCCAGTAGTATAGGACTCCTCAAGCCCCAGCATTTT.